The rows below give T cell receptor beta chains drawn from one sample of a study of cytomegalovirus exposure and HLA in healthy donors. TCRdb's copy holds only in-frame clones and misses some; the assay was immunoSEQ multiplex PCR. The sample yields some 140,000 clones, 76% seen once. Sequencing used PBMCs. The receptors stem from a female donor in good health and CMV-seropositive. CDR3s include the opening cysteine and the closing phenylalanine or tryptophan. Each record gives: D gene, clone size, V gene, J gene, CDR3 DNA, CDR3 protein. A D gene is named only where the DNA matches it firmly. The size field is filled for only some rows; it gives once, few, many or a size class.

TRBD2	-	TRBV5-5	TRBJ2-1	TGTGCCAGCAGCCAGGGACTAGCGGGGGGGAATGAGCAGTTCTTC	CASSQGLAGGNEQFF
-	-	TRBV7-9	TRBJ2-3	TGTGCCAGCAGCTTATTAGGGGTTACGCAGTATTTT	CASSLLGVTQYF
-	-	TRBV11-2	TRBJ2-7	TGTGCCACTAGTTTGACAGGTTCCTACGAGCAGTACTTC	CATSLTGSYEQYF
-	-	TRBV10-3	TRBJ1-2	TGTGCCATCAGTGAGTCGCAGGGCGGCTATGGCTACACCTTC	CAISESQGGYGYTF
-	-	TRBV5-1	TRBJ1-2	TGCGCCAGCAGCTTGGAACCTCCGGAGGTCTATGGCTACACCTTC	CASSLEPPEVYGYTF
-	many	TRBV5-6	TRBJ2-2	TGTGCCAGCAGCTTGTCCTGGGCAGACGCCGGGGAGCTGTTTTTT	CASSLSWADAGELFF
-	-	TRBV28	TRBJ1-2	TGTGCCAGCAGGGACCCTGGCGGATACGACGGGGACTATGGCTACACCTTC	CASRDPGGYDGDYGYTF
TRBD1	-	TRBV2	TRBJ1-6	TGTGCCAGCAAGGGACAGGGAAATTCACCCCTCCACTTT	CASKGQGNSPLHF
-	few	TRBV10-3	TRBJ1-1	TGTGCCATCAGTGATACAGGGAACACTGAAGCTTTCTTT	CAISDTGNTEAFF
TRBD1	-	TRBV5-1	TRBJ2-1	TGCGCCAGCAGCTTGGGGCCGGGACAGGGGTACAATGAGCAGTTCTTC	CASSLGPGQGYNEQFF
-	-	TRBV11-2	TRBJ2-6	TGTGCCAGCAGCTCCCTAGGGGGCTCTGGGGCCAACGTCCTGACTTTC	CASSSLGGSGANVLTF
TRBD1	-	TRBV6-1	TRBJ2-5	TGTGCCAGCAGTGAAGCGGGACAGGGGGTCCCCCAAGAGACCCAGTACTTC	CASSEAGQGVPQETQYF
-	-	TRBV5-1	TRBJ2-3	TGCGCCAGCAGCGTTAGCCCGTCAGATACGCAGTATTTT	CASSVSPSDTQYF
TRBD1	-	TRBV11-2	TRBJ2-3	TGTGCCAGCAGCTGGGGACAGGGAAGATTCACAGATACGCAGTATTTT	CASSWGQGRFTDTQYF
TRBD1	-	TRBV18	TRBJ2-2	TGTGCCAGCTCATCGGGATTACAGGGGCGCACCGGGGAGCTGTTTTTT	CASSSGLQGRTGELFF
TRBD2	few	TRBV6-1	TRBJ2-3	TGTGCCACCTACCTGGGACTAGCGGGCCCAGATACGCAGTATTTT	CATYLGLAGPDTQYF
TRBD2	-	TRBV11-3	TRBJ2-4	TGTGCCAGCAGCTTAGGGGGGGGTGGGGACATTCAGTACTTC	CASSLGGGGDIQYF
TRBD2	-	TRBV6-5	TRBJ2-5	TGTGCCAGCAGTTGGGCCCGGGGGGGAGAGCAGTACTTC	CASSWARGGEQYF
-	-	TRBV7-3	TRBJ2-7	TGTGCCAGCAGCTTAGATAGGGGTTACGAGCAGTACTTC	CASSLDRGYEQYF
-	-	TRBV9	TRBJ2-1	TGTGCCAGCAGCGGGCCCGGGAAGCGGAGCCACAATGAGCAGTTCTTC	CASSGPGKRSHNEQFF
-	-	TRBV6-1	TRBJ2-2	TGTGCCAGCAGTGAACCTGGCCATCCCGGGGAGCTGTTTTTT	CASSEPGHPGELFF
-	-	TRBV7-9	TRBJ2-7	TGTGCCAGCAGCTACGACCCGCTAGCGAACTCCTACGAGCAGTACTTC	CASSYDPLANSYEQYF
TRBD1	-	TRBV5-1	TRBJ2-7	TGCGCCAGCAGCGTCCCCCCGGACAGGGTATCCTACGAGCAGTACTTC	CASSVPPDRVSYEQYF
-	-	TRBV6-6	TRBJ2-2	TGTGCCAGCAGTTACTCGTTGGGGGGTCACACCGGGGAGCTGTTTTTT	CASSYSLGGHTGELFF
-	few	TRBV7-9	TRBJ2-7	TGTGCCAGCAGCTCGAACAATCTACAGGGTCGGAGCTCCTACGAGCAGTACTTC	CASSSNNLQGRSSYEQYF
-	-	TRBV6-5	TRBJ1-2	TGTGCCAGCACCCAATCCCAGGGATATGGCTACACCTTC	CASTQSQGYGYTF
-	-	TRBV4-1	TRBJ1-2	TGCGCCAGCAGCCAGCAACAACAGGGCGTCTATGGCTACACCTTC	CASSQQQQGVYGYTF
-	-	TRBV6-5	TRBJ2-2	TGTGCCAGCAGTTTAGTGGCCGGGGAGCTGTTTTTT	CASSLVAGELFF
TRBD1	-	TRBV7-8	TRBJ2-7	TGTGCCAGCAGCTTAGTGACAGGGGCCTACGAGCAGTACTTC	CASSLVTGAYEQYF
-	few	TRBV5-4	TRBJ2-7	TGTGCCAGCAGCTTGGCCGGTGGGGGCGCGCAGTACTTC	CASSLAGGGAQYF
TRBD2	-	TRBV7-9	TRBJ2-3	TGTTCCAGCAGCTTACCGGGACTAGCAAATTCCGGTCCCCCAGATACGCAGTATTTT	CSSSLPGLANSGPPDTQYF
TRBD1	-	TRBV2	TRBJ1-1	TGTGCCAGCAGCACACAGGGGTATGGAGCTTTCTTT	CASSTQGYGAFF
-	-	TRBV6-5	TRBJ2-3	TGTGCCAGCAACTACCAGCGTCACACAGATACGCAGTATTTT	CASNYQRHTDTQYF
-	few	TRBV18	TRBJ2-1	TGTGCCAGCTCCCTCTGGTCGGAGGAGCAGTTCTTC	CASSLWSEEQFF
TRBD1	-	TRBV29-1	TRBJ2-1	TGCAGCGCCGGGACAGGGGACAATGAGCAGTTCTTC	CSAGTGDNEQFF
TRBD1	few	TRBV4-1	TRBJ1-4	TGCGCCAGCAGCCGAGGGGGACAGGGGGAGTGGGATAATGAAAAACTGTTTTTT	CASSRGGQGEWDNEKLFF
-	-	TRBV20-1	TRBJ1-1	TGCAGTGCTCAGGAGAACACTGAAGCTTTCTTT	CSAQENTEAFF
TRBD1	-	TRBV6-1	TRBJ1-1	TGTGCCAGCGGCTACAGGGGTATGAACACTGAAGCTTTCTTT	CASGYRGMNTEAFF
-	-	TRBV10-3	TRBJ2-7	TGTGCCATCACTCAGGACAGAGGAAAAACTGAGCAGTACTTC	CAITQDRGKTEQYF
TRBD1	once	TRBV7-3	TRBJ2-2	TGTGCCAGCAGGGGACAGGGGTCCGGGGAGCTGTTTTTT	CASRGQGSGELFF
TRBD1	-	TRBV7-3	TRBJ2-2	TGTGCCAGCAGCTTAACGGGGGGTGAGGGGACAGGGGACACCGGGGAGCTGTTTTTT	CASSLTGGEGTGDTGELFF
-	-	TRBV28	TRBJ2-2	TGTGCCAGCAGTTTACAGGGGTACACCGGGGAGCTGTTTTTT	CASSLQGYTGELFF
TRBD1	-	TRBV5-1	TRBJ1-4	TGCGCCAGCACCGATAGACAGGGGGCTAATGAAAAACTGTTTTTT	CASTDRQGANEKLFF
-	once	TRBV27	TRBJ1-2	TGTGCCAGCTCCGATCGGGGGGTTAACGGCTACACCTTC	CASSDRGVNGYTF
TRBD2	-	TRBV7-9	TRBJ2-3	TGTGCCAGCAGCGATAGCGGGGGGGCCCCAGATACGCAGTATTTT	CASSDSGGAPDTQYF
-	few	TRBV10-3	TRBJ1-2	TGTGCCATCAGTGAGCCAGGGGCTGGCTATGGCTACACCTTC	CAISEPGAGYGYTF